The 13 T cell receptor beta chains in this list originate from one sample, sequenced in a study of blood T cell repertoires in COVID-19. Clones were sequenced by immunoSEQ multiplex PCR, and TCRdb holds only the in-frame ones, with some missing. The profile shows 70,000 to 80,000 clones, nearly 80% of them singletons. Sequencing was carried out using peripheral blood. All receptors derive from a human donor in a cohort sampled during active COVID-19.

This chain uses TRBV7-2 with TRBJ2-5; TRBD2 aligns across 14 bases. The germline CDR1 and CDR2 sequences are SGHTA and FQGNSA. V gave up 2 bases and J gave up 6 bases; unmatched junction bases: 14. The CDR3 sequence is 19 residues long. The CDR3 sequence is CASSLNPRLAGGTLKTQYF. The DNA for the CDR3 is TGTGCCAGCAGCTTAAACCCGAGACTAGCGGGGGGGACCCTCAAGACCCAGTACTTC.

The rearrangement joins TRBV21-1 to TRBJ2-2; the table's D gene call, TRBD2, was not cross checked with the DNA. TRBV21-1 is assigned pseudogene status. The CDR3 spans 19 residues. The CDR3 spells CASSKEGGDKRSNTGELFF. The CDR3 nucleotides read TGTGCCAGCAGCAAAGAGGGAGGGGACAAACGATCGAACACCGGGGAGCTGTTTTTT.

The J gene is TRBJ1-4, the V gene TRBV7-2; weak D call: TRBD1 (6 bases). This CDR3 is built from 14 residues. Germline V lookup: CDR1 SGHTA, CDR2 FQGNSA. V lost 3 bases to trimming and J lost 10 bases, with 15 bases between them. The CDR3 here is CASSFDWTEGKLFF. CDR3 in DNA: TGTGCCAGCAGCTTCGACTGGACAGAGGGAAAACTGTTTTTT.

Remarks on this clone: This may come from a read error, since a much larger clone is one base off. The V and J genes are TRBV6-6 and TRBJ2-7; TRBD2 is a possible D gene (6 bases). The germline V gene has CDR1 MNHNY and CDR2 SVGAGI (reference sequence). V was cut by 2 bases and J by 4 bases, with 6 bases left in between. This CDR3 comprises 12 residues. The CDR3 protein is CASSYGRYEQYV. CDR3 nucleotides: TGTGCCAGCAGTTACGGGAGGTACGAGCAGTACGTC.

This CDR3 reads CASSSLAGVTDTQYF. The CDR3 bases are TGTGCCAGCAGCTCTCTAGCGGGAGTCACAGATACGCAGTATTTT. J is TRBJ2-3 and V is TRBV5-6; 10 bases are a match to TRBD2. Unmatched junction bases numbered 3, after V lost 3 bases and J lost 2 bases. This CDR3 is built from 15 residues. Germline loops: CDR1 SGHDT, CDR2 YYEEEE.

This CDR3 reads CASSSSGRTDTQYF. In DNA form, the CDR3 reads TGCGCCAGCAGTAGCAGCGGGAGAACAGATACGCAGTATTTT. The rearrangement links TRBV5-1 to TRBJ2-3, with 8 nucleotides matching TRBD2. The V gene end was trimmed by 5 bases and the J gene end by 3 bases; junction bases not matched to a gene: 5. The germline V gene has CDR1 SGHRS and CDR2 YFSETQ. This CDR3 comprises 14 residues. Supplemented by reference TRBV5-1 and TRBJ2-3, the full variable domain reads KAGVTQTPRYLIKTRGQQVTLSCSPISGHRSVSWYQQTPGQGLQFLFEYFSETQRNKGNFPGRFSGRQFSNSRSEMNVSTLELGDSALYLCASSSSGRTDTQYFGPGTRLTVL.

The chain links TRBV6-5 to TRBJ1-1, with D possibly being TRBD1 (5 bases). V lost 6 bases and J 5 bases, leaving 7 bases between the germline ends. Germline CDR1 and CDR2: MNHEY and SVGAGI. CDR3 length: 11 residues. CDR3 amino acids: CASSQGTEAFF. CDR3 nucleotides: TGTGCCAGCAGCCAGGGAACTGAAGCTTTCTTT.

The V and J genes are TRBV6-2 or TRBV6-3 and TRBJ1-2; D gene unclear. Germline V gives CDR1 MNHEY, CDR2 SVGEGT. The V end lost 3 bases, the J end lost 6 bases, and 11 bases lay between the germline ends. The CDR3 spans 13 residues. CDR3 amino acids: CASSYGQAHGYTF. DNA for the CDR3: TGTGCCAGCAGTTATGGCCAGGCACATGGCTACACCTTC.

The chain couples TRBV5-4 to TRBJ1-2, with D perhaps matching TRBD1 (6 bases). There are 14 residues in the CDR3. V lost 4 bases, J lost 4 bases, and 14 bases lay in between. Germline V lookup: CDR1 SGHNT, CDR2 YYREEE (reference sequence). The CDR3, as DNA: TGTGCCAGCAGCCCGGGACAAGTACTCTATGGCTACACCTTC. Translating it yields CASSPGQVLYGYTF.

V and J are TRBV6-2 or TRBV6-3 and TRBJ1-5; TRBD1 matches 7 bases. This CDR3 has 16 amino acids. V gave up 2 bases and J gave up 3 bases; unmatched junction bases: 7. Germline CDR1 is MNHEY and CDR2 is SVGEGT. The CDR3 coding sequence is TGTGCCAGCAGTTACGCAACAGGGGTCTCCAATCAGCCCCAGCATTTT. Its protein product is CASSYATGVSNQPQHF.

The chain combines TRBV7-8 with TRBJ2-1; 13 nucleotides match TRBD2. CDR1 and CDR2 (germline): SGHVS, FQNEAQ. This CDR3 spans 16 amino acids. With 2 bases clipped from V and 9 bases from J, the junction kept 7 bases outside the gene matches. The CDR3 DNA reads TGTGCCAGCAGCTTACGGGGGACTAGCGGGGCTAGTGAGCAGTTCTTC. Translated: CASSLRGTSGASEQFF.

The V call is TRBV5-4, the J call TRBJ2-3; TRBD1 is a possible D gene (5 bases). This CDR3 contains 15 residues. Looked up from germline, CDR1 is SGHNT and CDR2 is YYREEE (reference sequence). The V and J ends lost 2 bases and 0 bases respectively, with 10 bases between them. The CDR3 bases are TGTGCCAGCAGCTTTTCTAGGGGAAGCACAGATACGCAGTATTTT. Translation gives CASSFSRGSTDTQYF. The complete variable domain, with remaining parts taken from reference TRBV5-4 and TRBJ2-3, reads ETGVTQSPTHLIKTRGQQVTLRCSSQSGHNTVSWYQQALGQGPQFIFQYYREEENGRGNFPPRFSGLQFPNYSSELNVNALELDDSALYLCASSFSRGSTDTQYFGPGTRLTVL.

The gene calls are TRBV6-5 and TRBJ1-3; 9 bases are shared with TRBD1. The CDR3 length is 14 residues. V trimming: 6 bases; J trimming: 4 bases; junction bases outside the gene matches: 4. Germline lookup yields CDR1 MNHEY and CDR2 SVGAGI. CDR3 amino acids: CASRRTGEGNTIYF. CDR3 DNA: TGTGCCAGCAGACGGACAGGGGAAGGAAACACCATATATTTT.